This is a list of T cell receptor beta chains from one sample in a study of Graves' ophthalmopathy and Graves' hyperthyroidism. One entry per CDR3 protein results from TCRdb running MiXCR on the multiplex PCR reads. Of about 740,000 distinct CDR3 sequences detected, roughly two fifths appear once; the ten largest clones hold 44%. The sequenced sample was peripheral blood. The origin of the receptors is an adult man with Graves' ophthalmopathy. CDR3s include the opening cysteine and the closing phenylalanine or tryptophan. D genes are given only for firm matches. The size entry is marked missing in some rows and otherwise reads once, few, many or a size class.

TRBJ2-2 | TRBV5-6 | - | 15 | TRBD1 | TGTGCCAGCAGCTCGACGGGACAGGGGATCGGGGAGCTGTTTTTT | CASSSTGQGIGELFF
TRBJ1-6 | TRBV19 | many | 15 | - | TGTGCCAGTACTAAGAGGGACGAACGGACTTCACCCCTCCACTTT | CASTKRDERTSPLHF
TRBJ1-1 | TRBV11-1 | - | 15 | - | TGTGCCAGCAGCCCCCTCGGACGGAAGAACACTGAAGCTTTCTTT | CASSPLGRKNTEAFF
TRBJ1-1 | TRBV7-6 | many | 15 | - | TGTGCCAGCAGCTTAGATGGGACGGCGAACACTGAAGCTTTCTTT | CASSLDGTANTEAFF
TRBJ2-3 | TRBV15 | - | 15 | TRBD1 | TGTGCCACCAGCAGTAAATCCACAGGGGAGGATACGCAGTATTTT | CATSSKSTGEDTQYF
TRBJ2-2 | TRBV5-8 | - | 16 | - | TGTGCCAGCGGCCGGTTCGGCCAAACCAACACCGGGGAGCTGTTTTTT | CASGRFGQTNTGELFF
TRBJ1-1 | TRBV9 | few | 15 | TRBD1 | TGTGCCAGCAGGCCAGGACAGGGGGTCAACACTGAAGCTTTCTTT | CASRPGQGVNTEAFF
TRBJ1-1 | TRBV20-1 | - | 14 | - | TGCAGTGCCCTTGGGGGGCTCGGGAACACTGAAGCTTTCTTT | CSALGGLGNTEAFF
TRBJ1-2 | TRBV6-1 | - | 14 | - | TGTGCCAGCAGAGGGTCAGCGATTAACTATGGCTACACCTTC | CASRGSAINYGYTF
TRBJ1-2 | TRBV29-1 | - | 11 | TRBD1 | TGCAGCGTACAGGGGGCTTGGGGCTACACCTTC | CSVQGAWGYTF
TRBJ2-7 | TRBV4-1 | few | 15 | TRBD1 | TGCGCCAGCAGCTTAGAAGGGACAGGGGTCTACGAGCAGTACTTC | CASSLEGTGVYEQYF
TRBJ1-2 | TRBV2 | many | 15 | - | TGTGCCAGCAGCCAACTCGGTGGAGTGACCTATGGCTACACCTTC | CASSQLGGVTYGYTF
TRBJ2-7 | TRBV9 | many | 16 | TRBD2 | TGTGCCAGCAGCCCAGGGACTAGCGGGAGGACCTACGAGCAGTACTTC | CASSPGTSGRTYEQYF
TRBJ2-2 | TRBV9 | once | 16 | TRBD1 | TGTGCCAGCAGAAGAGCCGGGACAGGGATCACCGGGGAGCTGTTTTTT | CASRRAGTGITGELFF
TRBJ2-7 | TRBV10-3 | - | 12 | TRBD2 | TGTGCCATCAGTGACGGGGGGGACGAGCAGTACTTC | CAISDGGDEQYF
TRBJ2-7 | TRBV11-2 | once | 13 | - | TGTGCCAGCAGCTTTGTACCCCTGACCGAGCAGTACTTC | CASSFVPLTEQYF
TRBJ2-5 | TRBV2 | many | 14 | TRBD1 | TGTGCCAGCAGGGCCAGACAGGGCCAAGAGACCCAGTACTTC | CASRARQGQETQYF
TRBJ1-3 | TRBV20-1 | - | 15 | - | TGCAGTGCTAGTAGGACAGCTCAATCTGGAAACACCATATATTTT | CSASRTAQSGNTIYF
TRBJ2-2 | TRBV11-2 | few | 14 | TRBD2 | TGTGCCAGCAGATTAGCGGGATCCACCGGGGAGCTGTTTTTT | CASRLAGSTGELFF
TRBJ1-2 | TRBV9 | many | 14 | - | TGTGCCAGCAGCGTAGGAGGAGGGGACTATGGCTACACCTTC | CASSVGGGDYGYTF
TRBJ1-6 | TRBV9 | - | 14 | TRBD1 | TGTGCCAGCTCACCAACAGGGGGTGATTCACCCCTCCACTTT | CASSPTGGDSPLHF
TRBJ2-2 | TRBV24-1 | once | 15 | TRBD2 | TGTGCCACCAGTGTCGGGACTAGGAACACCGGGGAGCTGTTTTTT | CATSVGTRNTGELFF
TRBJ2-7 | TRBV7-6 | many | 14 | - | TGTGCCAGCAGCTTACAAGCTACGAACTACGAGCAGTACTTC | CASSLQATNYEQYF
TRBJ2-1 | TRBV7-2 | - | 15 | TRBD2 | TGTGCCAGCAGCCATCGGGGGGGCTCCTACAATGAGCAGTTCTTC | CASSHRGGSYNEQFF
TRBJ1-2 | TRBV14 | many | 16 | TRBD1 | TGTGCCAGCAGCCAAGCGGGACAGATATCTAACTATGGCTACACCTTC | CASSQAGQISNYGYTF